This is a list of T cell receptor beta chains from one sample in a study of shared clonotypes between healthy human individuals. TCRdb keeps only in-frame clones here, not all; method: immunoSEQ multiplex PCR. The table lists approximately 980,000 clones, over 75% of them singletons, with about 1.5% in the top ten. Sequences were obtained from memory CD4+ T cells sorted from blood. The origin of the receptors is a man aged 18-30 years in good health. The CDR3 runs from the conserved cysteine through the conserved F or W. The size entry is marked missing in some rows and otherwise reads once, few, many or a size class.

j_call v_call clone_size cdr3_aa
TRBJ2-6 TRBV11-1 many CASSAATGGRTGANVLTF
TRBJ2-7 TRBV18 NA CASSSSGSEQYF
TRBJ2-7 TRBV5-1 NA CASSLEGFGEQYF
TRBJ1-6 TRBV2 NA CASSEVGRIYNSPLHF
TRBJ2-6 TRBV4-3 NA CASSRLSGANVLTF
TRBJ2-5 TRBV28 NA CASSGWDGGTQYF
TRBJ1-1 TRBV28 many CASSSTGMNTEAFF
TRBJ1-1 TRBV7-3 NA CASSFNPRDVAFF
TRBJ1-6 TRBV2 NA CASIPGRINSPLHF
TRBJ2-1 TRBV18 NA CASSPPLAGVHNEQFF
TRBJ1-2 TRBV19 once CASSTAPFNYGYTF
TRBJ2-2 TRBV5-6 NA CASSLVGVTGELFF
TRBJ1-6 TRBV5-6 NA CASSSRLTGQSSYNSPLHF
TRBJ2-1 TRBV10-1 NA CASSAGTSGSNEQFF
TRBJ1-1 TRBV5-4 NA CASSLGGRYTGQNTEAFF
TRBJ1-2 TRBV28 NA CASSRPGQGAIYGYTF
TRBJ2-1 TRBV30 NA CAWSGSYNEQFF
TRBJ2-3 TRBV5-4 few CASSLPILAGGPSTDTQYF
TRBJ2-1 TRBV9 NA CASSVADRSYNEQFF
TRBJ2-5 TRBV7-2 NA CASSLSGSEGAQYF
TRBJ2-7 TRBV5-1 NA CASSLGQGDEQYF
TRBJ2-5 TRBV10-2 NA CASSRGSKQETQYF
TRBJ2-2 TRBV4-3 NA CASSRILAGVPGAGELFF
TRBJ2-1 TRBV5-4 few CASSLREYGNEQFF
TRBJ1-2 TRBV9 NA CASSAPGQGHYGYTF
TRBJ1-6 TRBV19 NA CASSTTTDSPLHF
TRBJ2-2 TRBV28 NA CASSLTGAPGELFF
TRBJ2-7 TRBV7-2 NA CASSPQTGGYEQYF
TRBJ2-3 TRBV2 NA CASTRTTPTDTQYF
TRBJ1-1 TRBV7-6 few CASSQGPTLNTEAFF
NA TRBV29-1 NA CSVQDWSSYEQYF
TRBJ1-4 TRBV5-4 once CASREGTSSGEKLFF
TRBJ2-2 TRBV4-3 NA CASSQAQGLSNTGELFF
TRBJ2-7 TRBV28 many CASTANNPYEQYF
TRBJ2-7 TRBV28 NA CASSTGQRQDYF
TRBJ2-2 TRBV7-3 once CVSGPRTGITGELFF
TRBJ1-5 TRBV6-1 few CASSDRGGPNQPQHF
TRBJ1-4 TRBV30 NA CAWGAREDGEKLFF
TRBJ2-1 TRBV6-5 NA CATRKNDRGRKFF
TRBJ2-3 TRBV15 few CATRGLGGNTDTQYF
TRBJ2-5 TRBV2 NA CASSREGTQYF
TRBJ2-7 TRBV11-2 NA CASSLGQTVVSF
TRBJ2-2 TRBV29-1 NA CSVDRGRTGELFF